Given below is one TCR beta chain in context. Authors' data handling: Reference gene primer amplification gave nucleated cell count estimates. Profiling relied on immunoSEQ multiplex PCR, and the TCRdb table lists in-frame clones only, not all of them. That table supplies the V and J calls and clone size; D and trimming were determined from the DNA. The sample yields around 110,000 clones, about nine tenths seen once. The data are from a study of blood T cell repertoires in COVID-19. Study context: COVID-19 samples, acute and convalescent, were from the United States, Italy and Spain. Sources were T cells, B-cell-depleted T cells, or PBMCs; the material itself was cDNA or gDNA.

Trimming cost V 1 base and J 1 base, with 7 bases left between them. Germline assignment: CDR1 SGHNT and CDR2 YYREEE (reference sequence). This CDR3 spans 14 amino acids. The chain is built from TRBV5-4 and TRBJ2-3; tentatively, D is TRBD2 (6 bases). Sequencing used peripheral blood. The TCR was taken from a human donor with active COVID-19. The donor label of this sample is uncertain. CDR3 in DNA: TGTGCCAGCAGCTTGAAGCGGGGCACAGATACGCAGTATTTT. Protein product: CASSLKRGTDTQYF.